This entry lists 23 T cell receptor beta chains sequenced from one sample in a study of blood T cell repertoires in COVID-19. Using immunoSEQ multiplex PCR, the repertoire was profiled, and TCRdb retains in-frame clones only, with some absent. This repertoire shows just over 250,000 clones, 70% to 90% found once; its top ten account for around 2.5%. Sequenced sample: peripheral blood. The source of these receptors is a woman in her 50s with acute or convalescent COVID-19.

V usage is TRBV7-9 and J usage is TRBJ2-2; no reliable D call. The germline gives CDR1 SEHNR, CDR2 FQNEAQ (reference sequence). The CDR3 runs to 15 residues. V lost 3 bases, J lost 4 bases, and 12 bases lay in between. CDR3 DNA: TGTGCCAGCAGCTTCTGGCAGGATCGCACCGGGGAGCTGTTTTTT. Protein: CASSFWQDRTGELFF.

In this sample, this clone turned up once. The J gene is TRBJ2-3, the V gene TRBV6-2 or TRBV6-3; 12 positions agree with TRBD2. This CDR3 is built from 21 residues. J gave up 4 bases and V 2 bases, and 19 bases lay outside the gene matches. The germline CDR1 and CDR2 sequences are MNHEY and SVGEGT. CDR3 in amino acids: CASSYPGGASGREGVPDTQYF. CDR3 DNA sequence: TGTGCCAGCAGTTACCCCGGCGGTGCTAGCGGGAGGGAGGGGGTTCCAGATACGCAGTATTTT.

This clone was seen only once. V is TRBV30 and J is TRBJ1-4, with a weak D call TRBD1 (6 bases). Germline lookup yields CDR1 GTSNPN and CDR2 SVGIG (reference sequence). The CDR3 runs 15 residues. With 3 bases removed from V and 0 bases from J, the gap between germline ends came to 11 bases. As DNA, the CDR3 is TGTGCCTGGAGCTCAGGGGTTGCAACTAATGAAAAACTGTTTTTT. Translating gives CAWSSGVATNEKLFF.

The table lists this clone with a count of one. The CDR3 bases are TGCGCCAGCAGCTTGTATGGGAGCCCGGCCTTCGAGCAGTACTTC. This gives the protein CASSLYGSPAFEQYF. The chain is built from TRBV5-1 and TRBJ2-7, with D tentatively TRBD2 (5 bases). V was clipped by 1 base and J by 6 bases, with 17 bases between them. CDR1 SGHRS and CDR2 YFSETQ come from the germline V gene. This CDR3 region has 15 residues.

V usage is TRBV27 and J usage is TRBJ1-1; 12 bases are shared with TRBD1. The CDR3 length is 16 residues. Losses at the gene ends were 3 bases for V and 8 bases for J; bases not matched to a gene: 10. Germline CDR1 MNHEY, CDR2 SMNVEV (reference sequence). This chain's CDR3 is CASSFLSGTGGGEAFF. The CDR3 DNA reads TGTGCCAGCAGTTTTCTCTCGGGGACAGGGGGCGGGGAAGCTTTCTTT.

The chain has TRBV2 and TRBJ2-3; TRBD2 aligns across 9 bases. V shed 3 bases, J shed 0 bases, and the junction held 10 bases outside the gene matches. Germline CDR1 reads SNHLY; CDR2 reads FYNNEI. CDR3 length: 18 residues. The CDR3 protein is CASSDDRGLAPSTDTQYF. The CDR3 DNA is TGTGCCAGCAGTGATGACAGAGGACTAGCGCCTAGCACAGATACGCAGTATTTT.

This rearrangement joins TRBV11-1 to TRBJ2-4, with 7 bases aligning to TRBD1. J lost 8 bases, V lost 1 base, and 5 bases had no gene match. Germline CDR1 and CDR2: SGHAT and FQDESV (reference sequence). The CDR3 is made up of 14 amino acids. The CDR3 sequence: CASSLGRGIDIQYF. In DNA form, the CDR3 reads TGTGCCAGCAGCTTAGGCAGGGGGATTGACATTCAGTACTTC. The full variable domain, completed using reference TRBV11-1 and TRBJ2-4, is EAEVAQSPRYKITEKSQAVAFWCDPISGHATLYWYRQILGQGPELLVQFQDESVVDDSQLPKDRFSAERLKGVDSTLKIQPAELGDSAMYLCASSLGRGIDIQYFGAGTRLSVL.

The chain has TRBV7-2 and TRBJ2-2; D may be TRBD2 (5 bases). Germline CDR1 SGHTA, CDR2 FQGNSA. The ends were cut back, 1 base at V and 3 bases at J, with 12 bases in the middle. The length of the CDR3 is 16 residues. The CDR3 region is CASSLVALAHTGELFF. CDR3 bases: TGTGCCAGCAGCTTAGTAGCGCTAGCTCACACCGGGGAGCTGTTTTTT. Combining the CDR3 with reference TRBV7-2 and TRBJ2-2 gives the whole variable domain GAGVSQSPSNKVTEKGKDVELRCDPISGHTALYWYRQSLGQGLEFLIYFQGNSAPDKSGLPSDRFSAERTGGSVSTLTIQRTQQEDSAVYLCASSLVALAHTGELFFGEGSRLTVL.

The chain links TRBV12-3 or TRBV12-4 to TRBJ1-5; no firm D call. V was pared by 7 bases and J by 11 bases, with 12 bases between. The CDR3 has 11 amino acids. CDR3 region: CASTLGRTQHF. Written as DNA, the CDR3 is TGTGCCAGCACCCTAGGGAGGACCCAGCATTTT.

This chain uses TRBV7-2 with TRBJ1-5; TRBD1 matches at 8 bases. CDR3 length: 14 amino acids. CDR1 is SGHTA, CDR2 FQGNSA, per germline. V lost 6 bases to trimming and J lost 9 bases; unmatched junction nucleotides: 10. In DNA form, the CDR3 reads TGTGCCAGCAGTAAGAGACAGGGGTTTGGGCCCCAGCATTTT. This encodes CASSKRQGFGPQHF.

This rearrangement joins TRBV7-2 to TRBJ2-5; the match to TRBD2 covers 7 bases. J lost 5 bases, V lost 2 bases, and 5 bases had no gene match. This CDR3 spans 14 amino acids. Looked up from germline, CDR1 is SGHTA and CDR2 is FQGNSA. The CDR3 protein is CASSLKAGRETQYF. CDR3 in DNA: TGTGCCAGCAGCTTAAAAGCGGGGCGGGAGACCCAGTACTTC.

The genes are TRBV6-2 or TRBV6-3 and TRBJ2-2, with a possible D match to TRBD2 (6 bases). CDR1 and CDR2 from the germline V gene are MNHEY and SVGEGT. This CDR3 contains 13 residues. The V gene lost 5 bases and the J gene lost 6 bases, with 10 bases spanning the gap. The CDR3 DNA is TGTGCCAGCAGTGGAGGGCTGCCCGGGGAGCTGTTTTTT. Amino acid sequence: CASSGGLPGELFF.

The V and J genes are TRBV5-1 and TRBJ1-2, with D possibly being TRBD1 (5 bases). CDR3 size: 15 residues. The V and J ends lost 0 bases and 2 bases respectively, with 11 bases between them. Per germline, CDR1 SGHRS and CDR2 YFSETQ. CDR3 amino acids: CASSLGQGENYGYTF. In nucleotides, the CDR3 is TGCGCCAGCAGCTTGGGTCAGGGCGAAAACTATGGCTACACCTTC.

The chain is built from TRBV28 and TRBJ1-3; tentatively, D is TRBD1 (6 bases). Trimming pared 2 bases from V and 0 bases from J, leaving 11 bases between. CDR1 MDHEN and CDR2 SYDVKM come from the germline V gene. The CDR3 extends over 16 amino acids. Here the CDR3 reads CASSLLLGGSGNTIYF. CDR3 coding DNA: TGTGCCAGCAGTTTACTCCTAGGGGGCTCTGGAAACACCATATATTTT.

V gene TRBV5-1 combines with J gene TRBJ2-2; 9 nucleotides match TRBD1. Germline V gives CDR1 SGHRS, CDR2 YFSETQ. The length of the CDR3 is 16 residues. V lost 4 bases to trimming and J lost 4 bases; unmatched junction nucleotides: 8. In DNA, the CDR3 is TGCGCCAGCAGCAGTCCCGGGACAGGGCCCACCGGGGAGCTGTTTTTT. Protein: CASSSPGTGPTGELFF.

CDR3 nucleotides: TGTGCCAGCAGCCAAGATTGGGGATCTGAGGGAGTGGCAGATACGCAGTATTTT. Translated: CASSQDWGSEGVADTQYF. The J gene is TRBJ2-3, the V gene TRBV4-2, with D tentatively TRBD2 (5 bases). CDR1 is LGHNA, CDR2 YNFKEQ, per germline. The CDR3 runs 18 residues. V was clipped by 0 bases and J by 4 bases, with 20 bases between them.

The chain employs TRBV11-1 and TRBJ2-7; 8 bases line up with TRBD1. The CDR3 has 13 residues. Germline V lookup: CDR1 SGHAT, CDR2 FQDESV (reference sequence). V gave up 5 bases and J gave up 3 bases; unmatched junction bases: 3. The CDR3 sequence: CASSHRGFYEQYF. The DNA for the CDR3 is TGTGCCAGCAGCCACAGGGGGTTCTACGAGCAGTACTTC.

The chain uses TRBV18 and TRBJ1-1; D is unclear. V lost 3 bases, J lost 4 bases, and 9 bases lay in between. Per the germline V gene, CDR1 is KGHSH and CDR2 is LQKENI. This CDR3 spans 13 amino acids. CDR3 coding DNA: TGTGCCAGCTCACCCGACTTTAGCACTGAAGCTTTCTTT. Its protein product is CASSPDFSTEAFF.

Concerning this clone itself: At one end the junction does not follow the germline gene, possibly because of a read error. This chain links TRBV3-1 (or the pseudogene TRBV3-2) with TRBJ2-7; TRBD1 matches 10 bases. The CDR3 sequence is 18 residues long. Germline V gene data show CDR1 as LGHDT and CDR2 as YNNKEL (reference sequence). As DNA, the CDR3 is TGTGCCAGCAGCCCGGGACAGGGGACCCCGGGACTATCCTTCGAGCAGTACTTC. The encoded protein is CASSPGQGTPGLSFEQYF.

The count of this clone is one. This CDR3 reads CATSDPKTDRNQPQHF. DNA of the CDR3: TGTGCCACCAGTGATCCGAAAACAGACAGAAATCAGCCCCAGCATTTT. The chain carries TRBV24-1 and TRBJ1-5; perhaps TRBD1 as D (5 bases). The CDR3 has 16 residues. Trimming took off 3 bases at V and 4 bases at J, with 15 bases between the two ends. Per germline, CDR1 KGHDR and CDR2 SFDVKD.

This clone was counted between two and nine times. The chain combines TRBV4-1 with TRBJ1-3, with a tentative D call TRBD1 (6 bases). The CDR3 runs 18 residues. The V end was cut by 1 base, the J end by 0 bases, with 16 bases between. Per the germline V gene, CDR1 is MGHRA and CDR2 is YSYEKL. CDR3: CASSQGPPGAHSGNTIYF. CDR3 bases: TGCGCCAGCAGCCAAGGACCCCCAGGGGCGCACTCTGGAAACACCATATATTTT.

In its sample, this clone was seen once. This sequence joins TRBV27 and TRBJ2-7; D is ambiguous. The germline CDR1 and CDR2 sequences are MNHEY and SMNVEV (reference sequence). Trimming removed 8 bases from V and 3 bases from J, with 5 bases in between. The CDR3 has 10 amino acids. This chain's CDR3 is CASGNYEQYF. The DNA for the CDR3 is TGTGCCAGCGGCAACTACGAGCAGTACTTC.

The CDR3 sequence is CATSRDTAGYNEQFF. CDR3 in DNA: TGTGCCACCAGCAGAGACACGGCAGGGTACAATGAGCAGTTCTTC. The chain employs TRBV15 and TRBJ2-1; tentative D call: TRBD1 (5 bases). This CDR3 has 15 residues. V was cut by 0 bases and J by 4 bases, with 10 bases left in between. Looked up from germline, CDR1 is LNHNV and CDR2 is YYDKDF (reference sequence). The variable domain in full, completed from reference TRBV15 and TRBJ2-1, reads DAMVIQNPRYQVTQFGKPVTLSCSQTLNHNVMYWYQQKSSQAPKLLFHYYDKDFNNEADTPDNFQSRRPNTSFCFLDIRSPGLGDTAMYLCATSRDTAGYNEQFFGPGTRLTVL.